Shown below are 14 T cell receptor beta chains from a single sample sequenced in a study of shared clonotypes between healthy human individuals. The repertoire was sequenced with immunoSEQ multiplex PCR; TCRdb's copy has only in-frame clones and lacks some. There are some 2.1 million clones in the sample; 95% occur only once, and more than 0.1% lies in the top ten. The specimen was naive CD4+ T cells sorted from blood. The subset: CD45RA+ positively selected. Receptor source: a man aged 18-30 years in good health.

V gene TRBV6-4 combines with J gene TRBJ1-1; D is possibly TRBD1 (6 bases). The V and J ends lost 7 bases and 5 bases respectively, with 20 bases between them. This CDR3 contains 15 residues. The V gene's germline CDR1 is MRHNA and CDR2 SNTAGT. CDR3 amino acids: CASTDPRDKETEAFF. The CDR3 DNA reads TGTGCCAGCACCGACCCCCGGGACAAGGAAACTGAAGCTTTCTTT.

V is TRBV7-2 and J is TRBJ1-2; D possibly corresponds to TRBD1 (6 bases). V lost 5 bases to trimming and J lost 4 bases, with 26 bases between them. CDR3 length: 18 residues. Germline loops: CDR1 SGHTA, CDR2 FQGNSA. The CDR3 DNA sequence: TGTGCCAGCAGCCCCTTCCTTTCGAGGGACAAGGGATTCTATGGCTACACCTTC. This sequence encodes CASSPFLSRDKGFYGYTF.

Comment on this clone: The identical CDR3 is also encoded by other nucleotide sequences in the sample. The gene calls are TRBV10-3 and TRBJ1-1; D remains unclear. CDR1 and CDR2 from the germline V gene are ENHRY and SYGVKD. CDR3 length: 11 residues. Trimming pared 4 bases from V and 2 bases from J, leaving 2 bases between. The CDR3 DNA follows: TGTGCCATCAGTGGAAACACTGAAGCTTTCTTT. It encodes CAISGNTEAFF.

The chain carries TRBV5-1 and TRBJ2-1; TRBD2 matches 12 bases. The J segment lost 7 bases and the V segment lost 0 bases, leaving 8 bases of the junction unmatched. The CDR3 covers 17 residues. The germline CDR1 and CDR2 sequences are SGHRS and YFSETQ. In nucleotides, the CDR3 is TGCGCCAGCAGCTTGGTTACCCTAGCGGGAGGGTCGAATGAGCAGTTCTTC. Translated: CASSLVTLAGGSNEQFF.

V gene TRBV9 combines with J gene TRBJ2-2; 8 bases are a match to TRBD1. The germline gives CDR1 SGDLS, CDR2 YYNGEE. V shed 2 bases and J 1 base; nucleotides not matched to a gene: 4. The CDR3 is 16 residues long. Written as DNA, the CDR3 is TGTGCCAGCAGCGTCGGGACAGGCAAGAACACCGGGGAGCTGTTTTTT. As protein: CASSVGTGKNTGELFF.

V is TRBV6-1 and J is TRBJ2-7; D tentatively fits TRBD1 or TRBD2 (6 bases each). Trimming took off 1 base at V and 5 bases at J, with 15 bases between the two ends. Germline assignment: CDR1 MNHNS and CDR2 SASEGT. The CDR3 is 15 residues long. The CDR3 sequence is CASSEGGARGHEQYF. CDR3 bases: TGTGCCAGCAGTGAAGGGGGGGCTCGGGGCCACGAGCAGTACTTC.

The CDR3 sequence is CARSPGGGNQPQHF. The DNA for the CDR3 is TGTGCCCGTAGCCCGGGGGGAGGTAATCAGCCCCAGCATTTT. The chain uses TRBV30 and TRBJ1-5, with a tentative D call TRBD1 (5 bases). Trimming pared 8 bases from V and 4 bases from J, leaving 18 bases between. This CDR3 is built from 14 residues. Germline assignment: CDR1 GTSNPN and CDR2 SVGIG (reference sequence).

The V gene is TRBV11-2, the J gene TRBJ2-2, with 8 bases matching TRBD1. The length of the CDR3 is 15 residues. The germline CDR1 and CDR2 sequences are SGHAT and FQNNGV. V gave up 5 bases and J gave up 4 bases; unmatched junction bases: 6. In DNA form, the CDR3 reads TGTGCCAGCAGCCTGACAGGGGTGGGCACCGGGGAGCTGTTTTTT. Amino acid sequence: CASSLTGVGTGELFF. The entire variable domain, with the rest obtained from reference TRBV11-2 and TRBJ2-2, is as follows: EAGVAQSPRYKIIEKRQSVAFWCNPISGHATLYWYQQILGQGPKLLIQFQNNGVVDDSQLPKDRFSAERLKGVDSTLKIQPAKLEDSAVYLCASSLTGVGTGELFFGEGSRLTVL.

V gene TRBV18 combines with J gene TRBJ1-1, with D possibly TRBD1 on 5 matching bases. With 3 bases removed from V and 5 bases from J, the gap between germline ends came to 19 bases. This CDR3 spans 16 amino acids. The V gene's germline CDR1 is KGHSH and CDR2 LQKENI. The CDR3 bases are TGTGCCAGCTCACCCTGGGCAGGGAGAGAACAGACTGAAGCTTTCTTT. Translated, it gives CASSPWAGREQTEAFF.

The gene calls are TRBV30 and TRBJ1-2; 8 bases are shared with TRBD1. CDR3 length: 14 residues. Germline-derived CDR1 and CDR2 are GTSNPN and SVGIG (reference sequence). The junction had 11 bases not matched to a gene; V was cut back by 3 bases and J by 8 bases. CDR3 nucleotides: TGTGCCTGGAGAGAAGCGGGACAGGCCGCCGGCTACACCTTC. Amino acids: CAWREAGQAAGYTF.

V usage is TRBV18 and J usage is TRBJ2-3; 9 nucleotides agree with TRBD1. Germline V CDR1 and CDR2: KGHSH, LQKENI. This CDR3 is 14 amino acids long. Unmatched junction bases numbered 3, after V lost 2 bases and J lost 6 bases. CDR3 DNA sequence: TGTGCCAGCTCACCAGAACAGGGGGCCGATACGCAGTATTTT. Protein product: CASSPEQGADTQYF.

The chain uses TRBV7-2 and TRBJ2-7; 11 nucleotides match TRBD2. Germline-derived CDR1 and CDR2 are SGHTA and FQGNSA. V shed 5 bases, J shed 2 bases, and the junction held 11 bases outside the gene matches. The CDR3 consists of 17 residues. This CDR3 is CASSLAPGLAVPYEQYF. The CDR3 DNA reads TGTGCCAGCAGCCTCGCCCCGGGACTAGCGGTTCCCTACGAGCAGTACTTC.

This sequence joins TRBV4-3 and TRBJ1-2, with TRBD1 matching over 7 bases. V lost 2 bases, J lost 7 bases, and 10 bases stayed unmatched. The CDR3 contains 15 residues. The germline V gene has CDR1 LGHNA and CDR2 YSLEER. The DNA of the CDR3 is TGCGCCAGCAGCCAATATTCGACAGGGAACACTGGCTACACCTTC. It yields the protein CASSQYSTGNTGYTF.

The gene calls are TRBV30 and TRBJ2-7, with D possibly being TRBD1 (5 bases). V dropped 4 bases and J dropped 4 bases, with 17 bases sitting between them. This CDR3 has 14 amino acids. Germline loops: CDR1 GTSNPN, CDR2 SVGIG (reference sequence). The CDR3 loop reads CAWNFAGLGYEQYF. CDR3 nucleotide sequence: TGTGCCTGGAATTTCGCAGGGTTAGGTTACGAGCAGTACTTC.